Following are 30 T cell receptor beta chains from one sample sequenced in a study of tissue T cells after allogeneic stem cell transplantation. TCRdb's copy holds only in-frame clones and misses some; the assay was immunoSEQ multiplex PCR. The repertoire includes thousands of clones, roughly 60% of them detected once, and about 4% sits in the top ten. The sequenced material came from gut tissue. The receptor set was obtained from a female BALB/c mouse in good health. As its MHC haplotype, the strain has H2-d.

In regard to this clone: Genes and germline are mouse. The CDR3 goes on 1 residue after the read ends, and that part is filled in from the germline J gene. The V call is TRBV5, the J call TRBJ1-5; D unresolved. The CDR3 is 15 residues long. V shed 1 base and J shed 0 bases, with 7 bases lying between them. In germline, CDR1 is LGHNA, CDR2 YNLKQL (reference sequence). The sequenced part of the CDR3 DNA is TGTGCCAGCAGCCAAGGACGGTATAACAACCAGGCTCCGCTT. Translating gives CASSQGRYNNQAPL. The full-length CDR3 reads as CASSQGRYNNQAPLF.

With respect to this clone: Germline and genes here are mouse. The read ends 1 residue before the CDR3 terminus; that terminus is restored from the germline J gene. This chain joins TRBV29 and TRBJ2-3; 14 bases map to TRBD2. The CDR3 spans 17 residues. The germline gives CDR1 MSHET, CDR2 SYDVDS. Trimming at V came to 0 bases and at J to 3 bases, leaving 2 bases not matched to a gene. Partial CDR3 DNA: TGTGCTAGCAGTTTATCGGGGACTGGGGGGGCGGCAGAAACGCTGTAT. Amino acids: CASSLSGTGGAAETLY. The full CDR3 sequence reads CASSLSGTGGAAETLYF. The full variable domain, rest sourced from reference TRBV29 and TRBJ2-3, is DMKVTQMPRYLIKRMGENVLLECGQDMSHETMYWYRQDPGLGLQLIYISYDVDSNSEGDIPKGYRVSRKKREHFSLILDSAKTNQTSVYFCASSLSGTGGAAETLYFGSGTRLTVL.

Points on this clone: Gene names are the mouse ones. The CDR3 region is CGAKGGTEVFF. The part of the CDR3 DNA that was read is TGTGGTGCTAAGGGGGGAACAGAAGTCTTC. The chain is built from TRBV20 and TRBJ1-1; a possible D gene is TRBD1 (6 bases). The read halts 1 residue ahead of the CDR3 end, with the missing end drawn from the germline J gene. V lost 4 bases, J lost 5 bases, and 8 bases lay in between. The CDR3 has 11 residues. Per germline, CDR1 GFQATS and CDR2 STVNSAI. The full variable domain, rest sourced from reference TRBV20 and TRBJ1-1, is GALVYQYPRRTICKSGTSMRMECQAVGFQATSVAWYRQSPQKTFELIALSTVNSAIKYEQNFTQEKFPISHPNLSFSSMTVLNAYLEDRGLYLCGAKGGTEVFFGKGTRLTVV.

This clone appeared a few times. Germline and genes here are mouse. The read stops 1 residue short of the end of the CDR3; the missing end is completed from the germline J gene. This chain uses TRBV13-1 with TRBJ2-2; possible D gene TRBD1, 5 bases. Germline CDR1 is NSHNY and CDR2 is SYGAGN. This CDR3 has 14 residues. V was shortened by 4 bases and J by 0 bases, with 7 bases between the two germline ends. The CDR3 loop is CASSRTSNTGQLYF. The sequenced part of the CDR3 DNA is TGTGCCAGCAGTCGGACATCAAACACCGGGCAGCTCTAC.

Concerning this clone: Gene and germline names: mouse. The sequenced fragment ends 1 residue before the CDR3 boundary, so the rest is inferred from the germline J gene. The chain has TRBV2 and TRBJ2-3; 9 positions match TRBD2. This CDR3 spans 18 amino acids. V gave up 1 base and J gave up 0 bases; unmatched junction bases: 8. In germline, CDR1 is LGHNA, CDR2 YSYQKL. The sequenced CDR3 bases are TGTGCCAGCAGCCAAGCAGTCCTGACTGGGGGTAGTGCAGAAACGCTGTAT. It specifies CASSQAVLTGGSAETLY. The entire CDR3 is CASSQAVLTGGSAETLYF.

This clone came up once. Mouse gene names apply. The sequence runs out 1 residue before the end of the CDR3; the remainder is reconstructed from the germline J gene. The rearrangement joins TRBV29 to TRBJ2-1; 7 bases match TRBD1. Germline lookup yields CDR1 MSHET and CDR2 SYDVDS. The ends lost 4 bases at V and 3 bases at J; junction bases unmatched: 3. CDR3 length equals 14 residues. The CDR3 protein is CASSSQGVYAEQFF. The sequenced CDR3 bases are TGTGCTAGCAGTTCTCAGGGGGTCTATGCTGAGCAGTTC.

This clone occurred once. Gene names and germline match the mouse. The CDR3 end lies 1 residue beyond the end of the read and is filled in from the germline J gene. V usage is TRBV31 and J usage is TRBJ1-1; possibly TRBD1 for D (5 bases). V shed 1 base and J shed 4 bases, with 10 bases lying between them. CDR1 GKSSPN and CDR2 SITVG come from the germline V gene. This CDR3 contains 13 residues. The CDR3 spells CAWSRPQGTEVFF. CDR3 DNA, as far as it was read: TGTGCCTGGAGTCGGCCCCAGGGCACAGAAGTCTTC. Looking up the rest from reference TRBV31 and TRBJ1-1 gives the full variable domain: AQTIHQWPVAEIKAVGSPLSLGCTIKGKSSPNLYWYWQATGGTLQQLFYSITVGQVESVVQLNLSASRPKDDQFILSTEKLLLSHSGFYLCAWSRPQGTEVFFGKGTRLTVV.

As regards this clone: Germline and genes here are mouse. The read is 1 residue too short to cover the CDR3 end, so that end is filled in from the germline J gene. This chain links TRBV17 with TRBJ2-5; no firm D call. Germline V CDR1 and CDR2: MNHDT, YYDKIL. This CDR3 has 14 residues. Deletions cut 2 bases from V and 2 bases from J, with 8 bases between. Here the CDR3 reads CASSRRFGQDTQYF. The DNA read from the CDR3 is TGTGCTAGCAGTAGACGGTTTGGCCAAGACACCCAGTAC.

This clone was found a few times. Any gene name here is a mouse gene name. The CDR3 goes on 1 residue after the read ends, and that part is filled in from the germline J gene. The chain uses TRBV20 and TRBJ2-7; D is undetermined. Germline V gives CDR1 GFQATS, CDR2 STVNSAI. The CDR3 contains 11 residues. The V end was cut by 2 bases, the J end by 4 bases, with 6 bases between. The sequenced part of the CDR3 DNA is TGTGGTGCTAGGAAACTTTATGAACAGTAC. Amino acids: CGARKLYEQY. The entire CDR3 is CGARKLYEQYF.

Remarks on this clone: Here the gene names and germline are mouse. The missing CDR3 end, 1 residue past where the read stops, is filled in from the germline J gene. The J gene is TRBJ1-4, the V gene TRBV13-2; 10 nucleotides agree with TRBD1. V dropped 0 bases and J dropped 1; count of bases not matched to a gene: 0. CDR1 NNHNN and CDR2 SYGAGS come from the germline V gene (reference sequence). This CDR3 comprises 16 residues. This chain's CDR3 is CASGDGDRGSNERLFF. CDR3 DNA (partial): TGTGCCAGCGGTGATGGGGACAGGGGTTCCAACGAAAGATTATTT.

In regard to this clone: Genes and germline come from the mouse. The read halts 1 residue ahead of the CDR3 end, with the missing end drawn from the germline J gene. The chain uses TRBV16 and TRBJ2-4; the match to TRBD2 covers 8 bases. J gave up 0 bases and V 3 bases, and 2 bases lay outside the gene matches. CDR1 and CDR2 (germline): SGHSA, FRNQAP. The CDR3 is made up of 15 amino acids. The sequenced CDR3 bases are TGTGCAAGCAGCTTTGACTGGGGTAGTCAAAACACCTTGTAC. Translated: CASSFDWGSQNTLY. The entire CDR3 reads CASSFDWGSQNTLYF.

Worth noting for this clone: Each gene name is a mouse one. The read is 1 residue too short to cover the CDR3 end, so that end is filled in from the germline J gene. The chain combines TRBV13-2 with TRBJ2-7; 9 positions match TRBD2. Germline V gene data show CDR1 as NNHNN and CDR2 as SYGAGS (reference sequence). The CDR3 has 15 amino acids. J lost 4 bases, V lost 0 bases, and 5 bases had no gene match. CDR3 DNA (partial): TGTGCCAGCGGTGATGCATGGACTGGGGAGTATGAACAGTAC. It codes for CASGDAWTGEYEQY. The whole CDR3 protein is CASGDAWTGEYEQYF.

This clone has a handful of counts. Mouse germline and gene names are used. The read gets to within 1 residue of the CDR3 end, and the germline J gene fills in the rest. This sequence joins TRBV13-2 and TRBJ2-7, with TRBD2 matching over 7 bases. V shed 0 bases, J shed 3 bases, and the junction held 3 bases outside the gene matches. The CDR3 length is 14 residues. CDR1 is NNHNN, CDR2 SYGAGS, per germline (reference sequence). The CDR3 bases that were read are TGTGCCAGCGGTGATGGCTGGGGGTACTATGAACAGTAC. Encoded protein: CASGDGWGYYEQY. The CDR3 as a whole reads CASGDGWGYYEQYF.

Comment on this clone: The genes and germline here are from mouse. The CDR3 end falls 1 residue outside the read, so it is completed with the germline J gene. The chain employs TRBV4 and TRBJ2-4; TRBD1 matches at 7 bases. This CDR3 spans 14 amino acids. In germline, CDR1 is LGHDT, CDR2 YNNKQL (reference sequence). V lost 4 bases, J lost 3 bases, and 4 bases stayed unmatched. The CDR3 sequence is CASSLTGWQNTLYF. CDR3 bases read: TGTGCCAGCAGCTTGACAGGGTGGCAAAACACCTTGTAC.

Notes on this clone: Each gene name is a mouse one. The read terminates 1 residue ahead of where the CDR3 ends, so the germline J gene completes it. J is TRBJ2-5 and V is TRBV12-2, with 9 bases that match TRBD1. V was clipped by 0 bases and J by 0 bases; unmatched bases: 6. The CDR3 is 17 residues long. The germline gives CDR1 SGHLS, CDR2 HYDKME. CDR3 DNA (partial): TGTGCCAGCTCTCTCCCAGACAGGGGGATTAACCAAGACACCCAGTAC. Its protein is CASSLPDRGINQDTQY. The whole CDR3 region reads CASSLPDRGINQDTQYF.

With respect to this clone: The genes and germline here are from mouse. The read ends 1 residue shy of where the CDR3 ends; the end is completed using the germline J gene. The chain couples TRBV31 to TRBJ2-1; TRBD1 agrees at 9 bases. Per the germline V gene, CDR1 is GKSSPN and CDR2 is SITVG. CDR3 size: 13 residues. Losses at the gene ends were 2 bases for V and 8 bases for J; bases not matched to a gene: 4. CDR3 DNA, as far as it was read: TGTGCCTGGAGTAGACAGGGGGGTCCTGAGCAGTTC. Translating it yields CAWSRQGGPEQF. The complete CDR3 sequence is CAWSRQGGPEQFF.

This clone was detected a few times. Gene and germline names: mouse. With the read ending 1 residue before the CDR3 end, the germline J gene is used to fill in that end. The chain recombines TRBV5 with TRBJ2-5, with 11 bases fitting TRBD2. Germline V lookup: CDR1 LGHNA, CDR2 YNLKQL (reference sequence). There are 15 residues in the CDR3. V lost 1 base to trimming and J lost 3 bases; unmatched junction nucleotides: 0. The CDR3 loop is CASSQGDWGQDTQYF. The DNA read from the CDR3 is TGTGCCAGCAGCCAAGGGGACTGGGGGCAAGACACCCAGTAC.

Notes on this clone: Here the gene names and germline are mouse. The read is 1 residue too short to cover the CDR3 end, so that end is filled in from the germline J gene. The chain recombines TRBV19 with TRBJ1-6; possibly TRBD1 for D (6 bases). TRBJ1-6 is labeled an ORF, and its function is uncertain. The V end was cut by 4 bases, the J end by 2 bases, with 13 bases between. CDR3 length: 16 amino acids. Germline-derived CDR1 and CDR2 are FNHDT and SITEND (reference sequence). The CDR3 reads CASSPQGRTYNSPLYF. The covered CDR3 bases are TGTGCCAGCAGTCCTCAGGGGAGGACCTATAATTCGCCCCTCTAC.

Only a few counts were recorded for this clone. Gene names follow the mouse nomenclature. The read finishes 1 residue shy of the CDR3 end, and the germline J gene is used to complete it. The J gene is TRBJ2-7, the V gene TRBV13-1; 7 nucleotides align to TRBD1. There are 15 residues in the CDR3. V gave up 0 bases and J gave up 4 bases; unmatched junction bases: 7. Germline CDR1 reads NSHNY; CDR2 reads SYGAGN. The CDR3 sequence: CASSDAGAGGYEQYF. Partial CDR3 DNA: TGTGCCAGCAGTGATGCAGGGGCAGGGGGTTATGAACAGTAC.

A word on this clone: Gene names and germline match the mouse. The read ends 1 residue early relative to the CDR3; the germline J gene fills the gap. The chain is built from TRBV20 and TRBJ2-7; TRBD2 matches at 8 bases. Germline values: CDR1 GFQATS, CDR2 STVNSAI. V shed 1 base, J shed 6 bases, and the junction held 5 bases outside the gene matches. This CDR3 region has 13 residues. The CDR3 reads CGARAGGALEQYF. The part of the CDR3 DNA that was read is TGTGGTGCTAGGGCCGGGGGGGCGCTTGAACAGTAC.

A word on this clone: The genes are named according to mouse. The missing CDR3 end, 1 residue past where the read stops, is filled in from the germline J gene. The genes are TRBV31 and TRBJ2-7, with D possibly matching TRBD2 (7 bases). Germline loops: CDR1 GKSSPN, CDR2 SITVG. Trimming cost V 2 bases and J 6 bases, with 11 bases left between them. The CDR3 contains 12 residues. The covered CDR3 bases are TGTGCCTGGAGTATTGGGGGGCTTGAACAGTAC. Translating it yields CAWSIGGLEQY. The entire CDR3 sequence reads CAWSIGGLEQYF.

Comments on this clone: The gene names here belong to mouse. Coverage ceases 1 residue before the CDR3 finishes, and the germline J gene fills in the end. V gene TRBV20 combines with J gene TRBJ2-1, with a tentative D call TRBD1 (5 bases). The ends were cut back, 5 bases at V and 3 bases at J, with 11 bases in the middle. The CDR3 length is 13 residues. Germline V gene data show CDR1 as GFQATS and CDR2 as STVNSAI. The sequenced part of the CDR3 DNA is TGTGGTGCTGCAGGGCGGAGCTATGCTGAGCAGTTC. This encodes CGAAGRSYAEQF. The CDR3 in full is CGAAGRSYAEQFF. Based on the CDR3 plus reference TRBV20 and TRBJ2-1, the full variable domain is GALVYQYPRRTICKSGTSMRMECQAVGFQATSVAWYRQSPQKTFELIALSTVNSAIKYEQNFTQEKFPISHPNLSFSSMTVLNAYLEDRGLYLCGAAGRSYAEQFFGPGTRLTVL.

To note about this clone: Here the gene names and germline are mouse. CDR3 residues: CASSLLTPTLYF. CDR3 DNA (partial): TGTGCCAGCAGCCTCTTGACCCCCACCTTGTAC. The chain couples TRBV14 to TRBJ2-4; no clear D. The read terminates 1 residue before the CDR3 end, so the remaining end is supplied by the germline J gene. Germline values: CDR1 SGHDT, CDR2 FRDEAV. The CDR3 covers 12 residues. Trimming took off 5 bases at V and 8 bases at J, with 12 bases between the two ends.

In the case of this clone: Gene names refer to mouse genes. The read is 1 residue too short to cover the CDR3 end, so that end is filled in from the germline J gene. The chain combines TRBV13-1 with TRBJ2-1; D call uncertain. The germline gives CDR1 NSHNY, CDR2 SYGAGN. The V gene lost 3 bases and the J gene lost 3 bases, with 7 bases spanning the gap. The CDR3 spans 13 residues. CDR3 bases read: TGTGCCAGCAGTGGCCGGGGCTATGCTGAGCAGTTC. It specifies CASSGRGYAEQF. The entire CDR3 is CASSGRGYAEQFF.

This clone appeared a few times. Gene names refer to mouse genes. The read ends 1 residue early relative to the CDR3; the germline J gene fills the gap. The gene calls are TRBV19 and TRBJ2-7; D may be TRBD1 (6 bases). The CDR3 is 14 residues long. Trimming took off 3 bases at V and 2 bases at J, with 12 bases between the two ends. Germline values: CDR1 FNHDT, CDR2 SITEND (reference sequence). CDR3 loop: CASSTPQGTYEQYF. Partial CDR3 DNA: TGTGCCAGCAGTACTCCCCAGGGGACCTATGAACAGTAC.

With respect to this clone: Genes and germline come from the mouse. The DNA ends 1 residue before the CDR3 does, and the rest of the CDR3 is filled in from the germline J gene. The rearrangement links TRBV19 to TRBJ1-2, with D maybe TRBD1 (6 bases). The germline V and J ends were trimmed by 0 bases and 0 bases, with 6 bases remaining between them. This CDR3 has 14 residues. CDR1 and CDR2 (germline): FNHDT, SITEND (reference sequence). The CDR3 bases that were read are TGTGCCAGCAGTATAGACAGGGCAAACTCCGACTACACC. Its translation: CASSIDRANSDYT. The CDR3 in its entirety is CASSIDRANSDYTF.

In this sample, this clone turned up a few times. Gene labels here are mouse ones. Sequencing ends 1 residue short of the CDR3 end; the germline J gene provides the rest. This chain joins TRBV19 and TRBJ1-2; 11 nucleotides agree with TRBD1. Germline V CDR1 and CDR2: FNHDT, SITEND (reference sequence). The CDR3 consists of 14 residues. Unmatched junction bases numbered 6, after V lost 7 bases and J lost 4 bases. The CDR3 reads CASRAGTGGSDYTF. Partial CDR3 DNA: TGTGCCAGCCGCGCCGGGACAGGGGGCTCCGACTACACC.

This clone was detected a few times. These gene names are mouse names. The read gets to within 1 residue of the CDR3 end, and the germline J gene fills in the rest. The rearrangement links TRBV5 to TRBJ2-7, with 11 bases fitting TRBD1. CDR3 length: 12 residues. The V and J ends lost 4 bases and 9 bases, in that order; junction bases with no gene match: 2. Germline CDR1 and CDR2: LGHNA and YNLKQL (reference sequence). The CDR3 here is CASSPGQGGQYF. The sequenced part of the CDR3 DNA is TGTGCCAGCAGCCCGGGACAGGGGGGACAGTAC.

For this clone: Mouse germline and gene names are used. From the germline J gene comes the end of the CDR3, since the read stops 1 residue before it. This sequence joins TRBV4 and TRBJ1-2; possible D gene TRBD1, 5 bases. CDR1 is LGHDT, CDR2 YNNKQL, per germline (reference sequence). This CDR3 has 13 amino acids. Trimming removed 4 bases from V and 1 base from J, with 7 bases in between. CDR3 loop: CASSSQGNSDYTF. The CDR3 bases that were read are TGTGCCAGCAGCTCTCAGGGAAACTCCGACTACACC.

This clone was counted a few times. Germline and genes: mouse. The read terminates 1 residue before the CDR3 end, so the remaining end is supplied by the germline J gene. This sequence joins TRBV3 and TRBJ2-1; 8 bases align to TRBD2. The CDR3 contains 13 residues. Germline V gene lookup returns CDR1 SNHLY and CDR2 FYNGKV (reference sequence). The ends lost 5 bases at V and 5 bases at J; junction bases unmatched: 2. The CDR3 sequence is CASSQGLDAEQFF. The CDR3 DNA, read in part, is TGTGCCAGCAGCCAGGGACTGGATGCTGAGCAGTTC.